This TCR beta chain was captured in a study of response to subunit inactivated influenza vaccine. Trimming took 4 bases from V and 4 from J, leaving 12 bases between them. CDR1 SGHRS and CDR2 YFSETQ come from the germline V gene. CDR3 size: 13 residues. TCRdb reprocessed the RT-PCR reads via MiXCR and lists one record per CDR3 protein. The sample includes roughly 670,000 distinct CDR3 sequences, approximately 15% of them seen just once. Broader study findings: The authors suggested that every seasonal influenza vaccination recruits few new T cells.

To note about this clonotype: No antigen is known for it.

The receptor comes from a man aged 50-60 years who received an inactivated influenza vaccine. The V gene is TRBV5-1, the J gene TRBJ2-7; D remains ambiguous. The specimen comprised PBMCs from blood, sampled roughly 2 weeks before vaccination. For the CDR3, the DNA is TGCGCCAGCAGCCGTGGGTATCCTTACGAGCAGTACTTC. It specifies CASSRGYPYEQYF.